Reported below is one T cell receptor (beta chain). In the source study's methods: Researchers report that nucleated cell counts were estimated from reference gene primer amplification. Some clones are missing from TCRdb's copy, which holds only in-frame ones; the method was immunoSEQ multiplex PCR. For V, J and clone size, that table is used; D and trimming come from the DNA. The sample carries 300,000 to 350,000 clones, around 87% recorded once. This sample was taken from a study of blood T cell repertoires in COVID-19. About the research overall: COVID-19 samples, acute and convalescent, were from the United States, Italy and Spain.

This receptor was taken from a woman aged 50 to 60 with COVID-19, enrolled during active disease. Material: peripheral blood.

The CDR3 reads CAISVGVTGGRTEAFF. The CDR3, as DNA: TGTGCCATCAGTGTGGGGGTAACAGGGGGTAGGACTGAAGCTTTCTTT. J is TRBJ1-1 and V is TRBV10-3; TRBD1 agrees at 8 bases. Per germline, CDR1 ENHRY and CDR2 SYGVKD. V trimming: 4 bases; J trimming: 5 bases; junction bases outside the gene matches: 12. The CDR3 is 16 residues long.